The clone carrying this T cell receptor (delta chain) was recorded a few times. The same CDR3 also results from other DNA sequences found in this sample. The record originates from a study of gamma-delta chains in newborns, infants, children. Study overall: Microbial exposure reportedly drives polyclonal innate γδ T cell expansion after birth.

This CDR3 region has 18 residues. Germline-derived CDR1 and CDR2 are GEAIGNYY and EKD. V lost 1 base, J lost 0 bases, and 2 bases stayed unmatched. TCRdb re-processed the reads via CATT. The table includes over a thousand delta-chain clones, roughly 7.1% detected once. The receptor's source is a child who was a newborn, infant or young child, either healthy, febrile or measles-vaccinated (not recorded which). The sequenced sample consisted of blood. The chain is built from TRDV2 and TRDJ3, with 10 positions matching TRDD3. DNA of the CDR3: TGTGCCTGTGACACGGGGGATACGCGCTCCTGGGACACCCGACAGATGTTTTTC. This gives the protein CACDTGDTRSWDTRQMFF.